The T cell receptor beta chain under discussion was sequenced for a study of T cell changes during pregnancy in multiple sclerosis. Germline lookup yields CDR1 MNHNS and CDR2 SASEGT. The CDR3 contains 14 residues. J was trimmed by 3 bases and V by 6 bases; bases with no gene match: 6. Method: immunoSEQ multiplex PCR; TCRdb's copy keeps in-frame clones and lacks some. Of 45,000 to 55,000 clones in the sample, 94% are singletons; the top ten hold less than 5.5%. The TCR was taken from a female donor with multiple sclerosis, enrolled in a pregnancy study. V usage is TRBV6-1 and J usage is TRBJ1-1; TRBD1 matches 8 bases. The source was CD8+ T cells from peripheral blood mononuclear cells, collected before pregnancy. In DNA form, the CDR3 reads TGTGCCAGCAGCCATACAGGGGGAGACACTGAAGCTTTCTTT. It yields the protein CASSHTGGDTEAFF.